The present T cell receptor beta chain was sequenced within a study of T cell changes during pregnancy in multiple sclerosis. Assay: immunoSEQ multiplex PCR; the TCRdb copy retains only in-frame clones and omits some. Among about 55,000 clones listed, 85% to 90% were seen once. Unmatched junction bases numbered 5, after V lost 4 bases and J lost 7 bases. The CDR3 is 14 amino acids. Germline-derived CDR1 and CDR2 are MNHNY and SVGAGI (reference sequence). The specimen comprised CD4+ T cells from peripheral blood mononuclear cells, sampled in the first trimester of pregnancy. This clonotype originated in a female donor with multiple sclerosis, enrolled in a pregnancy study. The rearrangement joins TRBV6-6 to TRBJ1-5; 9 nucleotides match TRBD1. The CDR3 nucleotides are TGTGCCAGCAGTTGGACACAGGGGGCGCAGCCCCAGCATTTT. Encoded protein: CASSWTQGAQPQHF.